The next 16 T cell receptor beta chains were all read from a single sample in a study of CXCR3-negative and CXCR3-positive naive CD8 T cells. The TRB cDNA libraries were prepared by 5' RACE with UMI labels. Following a re-call of the 5' RACE reads, TCRdb has one entry per CDR3 protein and lacks DNA. The sample is made up of 150,000 or so distinct CDR3 sequences, and the top ten hold approximately 0.29% of it. The sample taken for sequencing was naive CXCR3- CD8+ T cells from blood. As to subset: CD45RO-CCR7+CD27+CD95- naive CD8+ T cells lacking CXCR3 (TNR3-). The source is a human donor in good health. Some clones in this sample may be carry-over from other donors' samples.

The chain employs TRBV29-1 and TRBJ2-7; the D gene TCRdb calls, TRBD1, cannot be checked with no DNA. The CDR3 is 16 amino acids. Germline V lookup: CDR1 SQVTM, CDR2 ANQGSEA. Here the CDR3 reads CNVEGLPGQDSYEQYF.

The rearrangement uses TRBV7-9 and TRBJ1-1; the D call of TRBD1 rests on TCRdb alone, since no DNA is present to check it. Germline values: CDR1 SEHNR, CDR2 FQNEAQ (reference sequence). CDR3 length: 11 residues. CDR3 loop: CASFGGSEAFF.

This chain connects TRBV12-3 or TRBV12-4 to TRBJ2-2. The CDR3 totals 12 residues. The CDR3 reads CASSGVPGELFF.

V usage is TRBV5-1 and J usage is TRBJ2-7; lacking DNA, the TRBD1 call made by TCRdb goes unchecked. The V gene's germline CDR1 is SGHRS and CDR2 YFSETQ. This CDR3 is 15 amino acids long. Here the CDR3 reads CASSLGQGMAYEQYF.

The J gene is TRBJ2-5, the V gene TRBV29-1; TCRdb calls TRBD1, which cannot be checked without DNA. The germline V gene encodes CDR1 SQVTM and CDR2 ANQGSEA. The CDR3 has 11 residues. The CDR3 loop is CSVERGETQYF.

The CDR3 reads CASSYPTSGGQETQYF. The chain links TRBV6-2 or TRBV6-3 to TRBJ2-5; TCRdb outputs TRBD2, but without DNA this stays unchecked. Per germline, CDR1 MNHEY and CDR2 SVGEGT. The CDR3 consists of 16 residues.

The chain links TRBV6-6 to TRBJ2-5; with no DNA, the TCRdb D assignment of TRBD2 cannot be verified. CDR3 length: 16 residues. Germline CDR1 MNHNY, CDR2 SVGAGI (reference sequence). The CDR3 sequence: CASRPLAGGFRETQYF.

The chain recombines TRBV27 with TRBJ2-7; TCRdb's D call, TRBD1, is unchecked because there is no DNA. The germline V gene has CDR1 MNHEY and CDR2 SMNVEV (reference sequence). The CDR3 loop spans 14 amino acids. The CDR3 protein is CASSFGRGYYEQYF.

The V call is TRBV9, the J call TRBJ1-1; without DNA, the TCRdb call of TRBD1 cannot be checked. CDR3 size: 13 residues. The germline V gene encodes CDR1 SGDLS and CDR2 YYNGEE. CDR3 sequence reads: CASTRTGDTEAFF.

The CDR3: CASSLTPGANVLTF. V usage is TRBV12-3 or TRBV12-4 and J usage is TRBJ2-6. The CDR3 runs to 14 residues.

The chain recombines TRBV19 with TRBJ1-1; TCRdb names TRBD1, which stays unverified in the absence of DNA. The germline V gene encodes CDR1 LNHDA and CDR2 SQIVND (reference sequence). The CDR3 is made up of 15 amino acids. The CDR3 sequence is CASSVTGKLNTEAFF.

The chain uses TRBV7-9 and TRBJ1-1; the D gene TCRdb calls, TRBD1, cannot be checked with no DNA. The CDR3 totals 12 residues. Per germline, CDR1 SEHNR and CDR2 FQNEAQ (reference sequence). CDR3 amino acids: CASSSDIAGAFF. Full variable domain (rest looked up from reference TRBV7-9 and TRBJ1-1): DTGVSQNPRHKITKRGQNVTFRCDPISEHNRLYWYRQTLGQGPEFLTYFQNEAQLEKSRLLSDRFSAERPKGSFSTLEIQRTEQGDSAMYLCASSSDIAGAFFGQGTRLTVV.

The CDR3 loop is CASATLYTYEQYF. The gene calls are TRBV28 and TRBJ2-7. The CDR3 consists of 13 residues. Germline CDR1 is MDHEN and CDR2 is SYDVKM.

This chain uses TRBV6-5 with TRBJ2-7; TCRdb's assignment of TRBD2 cannot be checked, as there is no DNA. Germline assignment: CDR1 MNHEY and CDR2 SVGAGI. The CDR3 spans 18 residues. The CDR3 spells CASSSHPRLAGNIYEQYF.

The J gene is TRBJ1-6, the V gene TRBV12-3 or TRBV12-4; with no DNA, the TCRdb D assignment of TRBD1 cannot be verified. The CDR3 has 15 residues. The CDR3 region is CASSFSGQAPGPLHF.

The chain joins TRBV29-1 to TRBJ1-2. The CDR3 is 15 residues long. Germline V gene lookup returns CDR1 SQVTM and CDR2 ANQGSEA. The CDR3 spells CSVEDTVNKRDGYTF.